A single sample is the source of the 4 T cell receptor beta chains below, sequenced in a study of Graves' ophthalmopathy and Graves' hyperthyroidism. RNA transcripts yielded amplified TCR beta CDR3 regions. First-round RT-PCR employed HTBI primers, with a second-round multiplex PCR after it. Via MiXCR, TCRdb re-called the multiplex PCR reads, giving one row per CDR3 protein. The sample has more than 1,000,000 distinct CDR3 sequences; about two fifths are singletons. The sample was peripheral blood or thyroid tissue (not recorded which). The receptors shown here come from an adult man with Graves' hyperthyroidism.

This clonotype was observed a handful of times. The chain couples TRBV14 to TRBJ2-5, with D possibly being TRBD2 (5 bases). V was cut by 3 bases and J by 0 bases, with 17 bases left in between. CDR1 and CDR2 from the germline V gene are SGHDN and FVKESK. The CDR3 loop spans 17 amino acids. CDR3 sequence reads: CASSHDRTYEYQETQYF. Written as DNA, the CDR3 is TGTGCCAGCAGCCACGACCGGACTTACGAGTACCAAGAGACCCAGTACTTC.

This clonotype has a handful of counts. V is TRBV15 and J is TRBJ1-1; no reliable D call. The V and J ends lost 0 bases and 4 bases respectively, with 9 bases between them. The CDR3 covers 14 residues. Germline V lookup: CDR1 LNHNV, CDR2 YYDKDF (reference sequence). CDR3 loop: CATSRDRLSTEAFF. The CDR3, as DNA: TGTGCCACCAGCAGAGACAGACTGAGCACTGAAGCTTTCTTT.

This clonotype was recorded at least ten times. V is TRBV29-1 and J is TRBJ2-2; D not certain. CDR1 and CDR2 (germline): SQVTM, ANQGSEA. Trimming stripped 1 base from V and 6 bases from J, with 12 bases between. The CDR3 loop spans 14 amino acids. CDR3 amino acids: CSVEGGGNAGELFF. CDR3 nucleotide sequence: TGCAGCGTTGAAGGGGGTGGGAATGCCGGGGAGCTGTTTTTT.

The V call is TRBV19, the J call TRBJ1-1; TRBD1 is a possible D gene (5 bases). Trimming took 7 bases from V and 8 from J, leaving 20 bases between them. CDR3 length: 14 residues. The germline V gene encodes CDR1 LNHDA and CDR2 SQIVND (reference sequence). CDR3 DNA: TGTGCCAGTACCCCCACCGCAAGGGGTTCCGAAGCTTTCTTT. This gives the protein CASTPTARGSEAFF.